This T cell receptor (beta chain) was captured in a study of CD8 T cells in Susac syndrome (dated by TCRdb to between 2018 and 2021). Background for the entire study: Whether CD8+ T cell activation and differentiation in Susac syndrome was antigen driven was tested using repertoire sequencing. Clonality of the CD8+ T cell repertoire was compared between more than 10 healthy donors, some 14 Susac syndrome patients and about 15 multiple sclerosis patients.

Peripheral blood CD8+ and CD4+ T cells from healthy donors, Susac syndrome patients and multiple sclerosis patients were profiled using high-throughput TCR beta sequencing. Multiple sclerosis controls were treatment-naive patients with stable or active relapsing-remitting disease fulfilling revised McDonald criteria. Bulk CD8+ and CD4+ T cells were purified by magnetic negative isolation, while CD8+ TEMRA cells were enriched using FACS. Blood was collected in EDTA tubes and processed within 24 hours, with PBMCs isolated through density gradient centrifugation. PBMCs intended for TCR sequencing were cryopreserved in liquid nitrogen and were subsequently thawed in a 37 degrees C water bath. The sorted or isolated CD4+, CD8+ and CD8+ TEMRA cells reached a purity of at least 90%. Turning to this clonotype: Its antigen remains undetermined. No base qualities exist here, and no much larger clone lies one base off it.

RNA was extracted using the RNeasy kit, and about 0.5 to 1 microgram was reverse transcribed with random hexamers. The immunoSEQ multiplex PCR assay, covering 54 Vbeta and 13 Jbeta segments, was used to amplify TCR beta CDR3 regions. To correct PCR amplification bias, a synthetic template baseline was used for both primer optimization and computational correction. The study's processing was this. Only productive sequences were kept, with reads annotated to V, D and J genes according to IMGT and analyzed in immunoSEQ Analyzer. Clonality was computed as one minus Shannon entropy normalized by log2 of the number of productive unique sequences. For each patient and control, public and private clones were evaluated among the 100 most prevalent clones. Clones were defined as Susac-specific when absent from the healthy and MS cohorts, from roughly 1,100 published viral clones and from other ImmuneACCESS disease sequences. TCRdb reprocessed the public reads (quality trimming at Q25 with fastp, clone calling with MiXCR) and kept in-frame beta chains. Rows are unified per CDR3 protein, each entry keeping the most common DNA and genes. The V and J calls reflect TCRdb's pipeline rather than the authors' work. This sample comprises some 400,000 distinct CDR3 sequences, 75% to 90% of them detected only once. 0.09% to 0.15% of the sample comes from the top ten.

The full study reports these points: The number of individuals in the TCR sequencing and HLA analysis was recognized as being relatively small.

The TCR originated in a human donor with multiple sclerosis. Specimen: CD8+ T cells from PBMCs.

The bases are TGTGCCAGCAGTACCCTACTAGCCCCGACAGATACGCAGTATTTT. It is translated as CASSTLLAPTDTQYF. The V and J genes are TRBV27 and TRBJ2-3, with TRBD2 tentatively as D gene (6 bases match). The trim is 5 bases for V and 3 bases for J, with a gap of 15 bases between the germline ends. The CDR1 and CDR2 encoded by the germline V gene (reference sequence) are MNHEY and SMNVEV. The CDR3 starts with the cysteine, ends with the phenylalanine, and has 15 residues. CDR3 DNA only is kept here, 45 bases in frame from base 1.